This TCR beta chain was obtained from a study of T cells after yellow fever vaccination. For the study at large: Fractions of low cell number were prepared using SMART-Seq v4 Ultra Low Input. General study findings and limits: The secondary response was weaker but peaked faster, day 5 versus 15. Post-booster reappearance was seen for most primary-vaccination clones (about 96% CD4, around 90% CD8). Overlap between CD4 and CD8 compartments was detected for a small share of clonotypes.

Germline V gene data show CDR1 as MDHEN and CDR2 as SYDVKM. CDR3 length: 16 residues. V lost 6 bases to trimming and J lost 0 bases; unmatched junction nucleotides: 11. TCRdb recomputed calls from the 5' RACE reads with MiXCR, one row per CDR3 protein. This table holds around 550,000 distinct CDR3 sequences, approximately 21% found once. Of note for this clonotype: Its antigen remains unidentified.

The starting material was PBMCs, obtained 15 days after the yellow fever booster vaccination. The receptor comes from a young man who received the YFV17D yellow fever vaccine. The chain recombines TRBV28 with TRBJ2-7; 7 bases match TRBD2. The CDR3 nucleotides are TGTGCCAGCAGCAGCGGGGTTAGGCTGAGCTCCTACGAGCAGTACTTC. Residues: CASSSGVRLSSYEQYF.